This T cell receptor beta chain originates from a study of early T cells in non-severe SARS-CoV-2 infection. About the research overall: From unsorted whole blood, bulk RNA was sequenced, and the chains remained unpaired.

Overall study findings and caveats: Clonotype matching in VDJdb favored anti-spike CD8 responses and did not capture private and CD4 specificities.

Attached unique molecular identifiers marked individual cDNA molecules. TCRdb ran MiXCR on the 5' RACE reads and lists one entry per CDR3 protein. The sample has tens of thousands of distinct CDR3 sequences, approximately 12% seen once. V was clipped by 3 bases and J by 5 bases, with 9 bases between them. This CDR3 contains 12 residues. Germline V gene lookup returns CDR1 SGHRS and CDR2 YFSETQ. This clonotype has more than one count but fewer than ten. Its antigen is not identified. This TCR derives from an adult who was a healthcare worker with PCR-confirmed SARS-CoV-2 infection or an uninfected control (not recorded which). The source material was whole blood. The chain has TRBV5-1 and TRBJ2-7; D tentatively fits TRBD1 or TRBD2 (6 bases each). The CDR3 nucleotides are TGCGCCAGCAGCTGGGGGGCCAACGAGCAGTACTTC. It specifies CASSWGANEQYF.